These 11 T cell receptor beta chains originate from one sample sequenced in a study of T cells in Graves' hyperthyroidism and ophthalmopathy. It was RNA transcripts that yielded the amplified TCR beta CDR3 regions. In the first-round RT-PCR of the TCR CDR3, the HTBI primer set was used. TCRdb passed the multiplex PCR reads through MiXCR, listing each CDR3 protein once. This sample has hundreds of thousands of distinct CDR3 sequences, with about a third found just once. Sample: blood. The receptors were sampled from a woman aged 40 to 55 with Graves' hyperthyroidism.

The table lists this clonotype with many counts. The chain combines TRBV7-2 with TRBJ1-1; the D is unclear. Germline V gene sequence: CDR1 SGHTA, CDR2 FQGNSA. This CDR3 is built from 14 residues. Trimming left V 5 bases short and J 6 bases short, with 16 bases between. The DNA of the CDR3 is TGTGCCAGCAGCGGACCCGGGGTCGGACCTGAAGCTTTCTTT. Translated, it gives CASSGPGVGPEAFF.

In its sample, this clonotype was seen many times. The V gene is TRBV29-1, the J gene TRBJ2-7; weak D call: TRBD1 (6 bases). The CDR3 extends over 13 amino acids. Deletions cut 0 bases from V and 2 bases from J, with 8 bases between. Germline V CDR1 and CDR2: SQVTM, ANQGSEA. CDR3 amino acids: CSVEEGAAYEQYF. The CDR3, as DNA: TGCAGCGTTGAAGAGGGGGCGGCCTACGAGCAGTACTTC.

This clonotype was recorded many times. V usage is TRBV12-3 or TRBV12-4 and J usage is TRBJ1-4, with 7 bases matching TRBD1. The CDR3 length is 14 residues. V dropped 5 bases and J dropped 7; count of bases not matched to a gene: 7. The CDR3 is CASSEGQLGEKLFF. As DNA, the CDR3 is TGTGCCAGCAGTGAGGGACAGCTAGGTGAAAAACTGTTTTTT.

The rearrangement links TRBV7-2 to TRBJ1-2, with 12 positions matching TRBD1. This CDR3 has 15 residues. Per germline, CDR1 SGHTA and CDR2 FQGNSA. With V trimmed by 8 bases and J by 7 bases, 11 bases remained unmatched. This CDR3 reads CASLSRDRGLFGYTF. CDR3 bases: TGTGCCAGCTTAAGTCGGGACAGGGGGCTCTTTGGCTACACCTTC. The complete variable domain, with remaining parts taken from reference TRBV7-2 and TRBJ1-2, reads GAGVSQSPSNKVTEKGKDVELRCDPISGHTALYWYRQSLGQGLEFLIYFQGNSAPDKSGLPSDRFSAERTGGSVSTLTIQRTQQEDSAVYLCASLSRDRGLFGYTFGSGTRLTVV.

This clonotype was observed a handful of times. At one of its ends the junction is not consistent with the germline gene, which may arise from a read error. The CDR3 is CASSVAGGALTGELFF. Written as DNA, the CDR3 is TGTGCCAGCAGCGTAGCTGGGGGGGCACTCACCGGGGAGCTGTTTTTT. The chain links TRBV7-2 to TRBJ2-2; TRBD2 might be the D (7 bases). The CDR3 totals 16 residues. Germline CDR1 SGHTA, CDR2 FQGNSA.

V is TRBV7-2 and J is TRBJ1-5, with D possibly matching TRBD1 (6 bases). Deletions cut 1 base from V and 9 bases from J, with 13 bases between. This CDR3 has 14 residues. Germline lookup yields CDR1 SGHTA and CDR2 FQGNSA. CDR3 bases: TGTGCCAGCAGCTTAGTCGCAGGGGATCCGCCCCAGCATTTT. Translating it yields CASSLVAGDPPQHF.

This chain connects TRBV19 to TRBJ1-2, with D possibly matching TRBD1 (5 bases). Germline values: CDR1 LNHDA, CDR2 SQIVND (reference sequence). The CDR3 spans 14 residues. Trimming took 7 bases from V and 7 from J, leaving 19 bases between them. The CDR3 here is CASTGTRGYGGYTF. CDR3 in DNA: TGTGCCAGTACCGGGACGAGGGGCTACGGTGGCTACACCTTC.

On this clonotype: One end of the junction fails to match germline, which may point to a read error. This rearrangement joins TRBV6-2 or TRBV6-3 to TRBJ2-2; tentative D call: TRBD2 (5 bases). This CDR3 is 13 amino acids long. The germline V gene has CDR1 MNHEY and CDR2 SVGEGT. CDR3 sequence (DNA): TGTGCCAGCAGTTACAAGAACACCGGGGAGCTGGTTTTT. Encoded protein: CASSYKNTGELVF.

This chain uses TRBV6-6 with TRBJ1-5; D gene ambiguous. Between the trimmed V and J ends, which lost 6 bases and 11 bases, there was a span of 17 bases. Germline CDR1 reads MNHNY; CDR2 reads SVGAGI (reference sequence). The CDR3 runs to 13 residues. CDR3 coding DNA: TGTGCCAGCAGGGCAGCGGGAGAAGAGACCCAGCATTTT. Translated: CASRAAGEETQHF.

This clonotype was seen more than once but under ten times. CDR3 protein: CASSQDEIGDYEQYF. CDR3 in DNA: TGCGCCAGCAGCCAAGATGAAATTGGGGACTACGAGCAGTACTTC. The V and J genes are TRBV4-3 and TRBJ2-7; D gene unclear. Deletions cut 0 bases from V and 3 bases from J, with 12 bases between. Germline values: CDR1 LGHNA, CDR2 YSLEER. CDR3 length equals 15 residues.

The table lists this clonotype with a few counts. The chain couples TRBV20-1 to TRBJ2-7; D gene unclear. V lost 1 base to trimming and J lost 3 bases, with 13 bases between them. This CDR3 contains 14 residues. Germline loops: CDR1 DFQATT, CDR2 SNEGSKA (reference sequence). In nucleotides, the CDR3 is TGCAGTGCTAGAGGTGGAAACCCAAACTACGAGCAGTACTTC. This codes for CSARGGNPNYEQYF.